A single sample is the source of the 30 T cell receptor beta chains below, sequenced in a study of regulatory T cells in long-lasting Graves disease. Sample time point: newly diagnosed GD, antithyroid drugs for less than 3 months. PBMCs provided the RNA from which the TCR library was made. Investigators prepared the TCR beta libraries by applying iRepertoire HTBI primers and Arm-PCR of CDR3 regions. Using its own MiXCR run on the multiplex PCR reads, TCRdb lists one record per CDR3 protein. The sample has 450,000 to 650,000 distinct CDR3 sequences; 15% to 20% are singletons. A further study also used this sample, focusing on T cells in Graves' hyperthyroidism and ophthalmopathy.

This sample comprised peripheral blood mononuclear cells (PBMCs), obtained at new diagnosis, from a patient treated with antithyroid drugs. These receptors were collected from a woman between 40 and 65 years old with Graves disease.

The chain is built from TRBV12-3 or TRBV12-4 and TRBJ2-5, with D possibly being TRBD2 (7 bases). The V end lost 3 bases, the J end lost 2 bases, and 16 bases lay between the germline ends. The CDR3 consists of 16 residues. As DNA, the CDR3 is TGTGCCAGCAGTTTTAGGCGGGGGCAGGGGCAAGAGACCCAGTACTTC. Amino acid sequence: CASSFRRGQGQETQYF.

This clonotype was detected only a few times. It is likely a read error, because the conserved phenylalanine at the end of the CDR3 is missing. The V call is TRBV7-2, the J call TRBJ2-3; 7 nucleotides line up with TRBD2. The CDR3 spans 17 residues. V shed 5 bases and J 2 bases; nucleotides not matched to a gene: 13. Per germline, CDR1 SGHTA and CDR2 FQGNSA. Here the CDR3 DNA reads TGTGCCAGCAGCCCGCGCCCGGGACTATCCTTCACAGATACGCAGTATTCT. As protein: CASSPRPGLSFTDTQYS.

As for this clonotype: A single base separates this from a much larger clone, so it may be a read error. CDR3 in amino acids: CAISESTRGNYGYTF. The CDR3 coding sequence is TGTGCCATCAGTGAGTCGACCCGGGGCAACTATGGCTACACCTTC. This sequence joins TRBV10-3 and TRBJ1-2; a possible D gene is TRBD1 (5 bases). Between the trimmed V and J ends, which lost 0 bases and 2 bases, there was a span of 10 bases. This CDR3 spans 15 amino acids. Per germline, CDR1 ENHRY and CDR2 SYGVKD.

A word on this clonotype: Just one base apart from a much larger clone, this may be a read error. The chain's CDR3 is CASSLAGGRPNEELFF. Written as DNA, the CDR3 is TGTGCCAGCAGCTTAGCGGGGGGGCGGCCGAATGAAGAACTGTTTTTT. The V call is TRBV7-9, the J call TRBJ1-4, with a tentative D call TRBD1 (6 bases). The CDR3 has 16 residues. Germline V gene data show CDR1 as SEHNR and CDR2 as FQNEAQ (reference sequence).

The V gene is TRBV29-1, the J gene TRBJ2-1, with a tentative D call TRBD1 (5 bases). CDR1 and CDR2 from the germline V gene are SQVTM and ANQGSEA. The CDR3 runs 11 residues. The V gene lost 4 bases and the J gene lost 9 bases, with 10 bases spanning the gap. CDR3 nucleotide sequence: TGCAGCGTTGGGGGCGTAGGTGAGCAGTTCTTC. Encoded protein: CSVGGVGEQFF.

For the CDR3, the DNA is TGCAGTGCTAGGCAGGGCCTCAACGAGCAGTACTTC. Its protein product is CSARQGLNEQYF. The chain links TRBV20-1 to TRBJ2-7; TRBD1 might be the D (5 bases). This CDR3 spans 12 amino acids. Trimming took 3 bases from V and 5 from J, leaving 11 bases between them. The germline gives CDR1 DFQATT, CDR2 SNEGSKA (reference sequence).

This clonotype was found a few times. The chain links TRBV29-1 to TRBJ2-2, with a possible D match to TRBD2 (6 bases). The V end lost 7 bases, the J end lost 9 bases, and 12 bases lay between the germline ends. Germline CDR1 reads SQVTM; CDR2 reads ANQGSEA. The CDR3 is made up of 11 amino acids. The CDR3 region is CSAVGGRELFF. In DNA form, the CDR3 reads TGCAGCGCCGTCGGGGGACGGGAGCTGTTTTTT.

This clonotype occurred many times. This chain connects TRBV7-2 to TRBJ2-3; 8 bases map to TRBD2. J gave up 0 bases and V 5 bases, and 7 bases lay outside the gene matches. The CDR3 consists of 16 residues. Germline V gives CDR1 SGHTA, CDR2 FQGNSA. DNA of the CDR3: TGTGCCAGCAGCCAAGGACTAGCCCCAAGCACAGATACGCAGTATTTT. This sequence encodes CASSQGLAPSTDTQYF.

A few counts support this clonotype. The CDR3 DNA reads as TGTGCCAGCAGCTTGGCCGGCCTAAGTTTACGCGAGCAGTACTTC. Its protein is CASSLAGLSLREQYF. The V and J genes are TRBV5-4 and TRBJ2-7; D is unresolved. The germline V gene has CDR1 SGHNT and CDR2 YYREEE (reference sequence). The CDR3 runs 15 residues. The V gene lost 0 bases and the J gene lost 6 bases, with 16 bases spanning the gap.

This clonotype was seen many times. The J gene is TRBJ2-3, the V gene TRBV18, with D possibly being TRBD2 (6 bases). This CDR3 is 15 amino acids long. The V gene lost 5 bases and the J gene lost 0 bases, with 12 bases spanning the gap. Germline lookup yields CDR1 KGHSH and CDR2 LQKENI. The CDR3 here is CASSAGPTSTDTQYF. The CDR3 DNA is TGTGCCAGCTCAGCGGGACCGACAAGCACAGATACGCAGTATTTT. Full variable domain (missing parts from reference TRBV18 and TRBJ2-3): NAGVMQNPRHLVRRRGQEARLRCSPMKGHSHVYWYRQLPEEGLKFMVYLQKENIIDESGMPKERFSAEFPKEGPSILRIQQVVRGDSAAYFCASSAGPTSTDTQYFGPGTRLTVL.

The sample holds many counts of this clonotype. This rearrangement joins TRBV12-3 or TRBV12-4 to TRBJ2-1; D is tentatively TRBD1 or TRBD2 (5 bases each). This CDR3 spans 13 amino acids. The V and J ends lost 6 bases and 9 bases respectively, with 15 bases between them. As DNA, the CDR3 is TGTGCCAGCAGCACGTCCGGGACCCTTGAGCAGTTCTTC. The encoded protein is CASSTSGTLEQFF.

This chain uses TRBV5-5 with TRBJ2-4; D is unresolved. Trimming stripped 1 base from V and 0 bases from J, with 11 bases between. Germline CDR1 and CDR2: SGHKS and YYEKEE (reference sequence). The CDR3 sequence is 16 residues long. The CDR3 DNA sequence: TGTGCCAGCAGCTTGTTCGGCGCACTAGCCAAAAACATTCAGTACTTC. Encoded protein: CASSLFGALAKNIQYF.

The chain carries TRBV18 and TRBJ2-7; the match to TRBD1 covers 10 bases. CDR3 length equals 15 residues. In germline, CDR1 is KGHSH, CDR2 LQKENI. J was trimmed by 5 bases and V by 1 base; bases with no gene match: 5. This chain's CDR3 is CASSPLGQGGDEQYF. The CDR3 nucleotides are TGTGCCAGCTCACCACTAGGACAGGGGGGGGACGAGCAGTACTTC.

The V gene is TRBV28, the J gene TRBJ1-2; unclear D gene. Germline values: CDR1 MDHEN, CDR2 SYDVKM. The CDR3 covers 17 residues. V dropped 2 bases and J dropped 2 bases, with 18 bases sitting between them. This chain's CDR3 is CASSLNPPPVDNYGYTF. The CDR3 bases are TGTGCCAGCAGTTTAAACCCCCCCCCGGTGGACAACTATGGCTACACCTTC.

This clonotype was counted between two and nine times. V usage is TRBV19 and J usage is TRBJ1-1; TRBD1 aligns across 7 bases. The CDR3 runs to 17 residues. V was clipped by 7 bases and J by 5 bases; unmatched bases: 19. From germline, CDR1 is LNHDA and CDR2 SQIVND (reference sequence). CDR3 sequence: CASTGEGSGGLITEAFF. The CDR3 DNA reads TGTGCCAGTACCGGGGAGGGGTCAGGGGGTCTAATTACTGAAGCTTTCTTT.

This clonotype was seen repeatedly, ten times or more. The V gene is TRBV30, the J gene TRBJ1-3, with a possible D match to TRBD1 (6 bases). The CDR3 has 13 residues. CDR1 GTSNPN and CDR2 SVGIG come from the germline V gene (reference sequence). V was trimmed by 4 bases and J by 2 bases, leaving 9 bases between them. CDR3 sequence reads: CAWNSGAGNTIYF. In nucleotides, the CDR3 is TGTGCCTGGAATTCAGGGGCTGGAAACACCATATATTTT.

The J gene is TRBJ2-7, the V gene TRBV5-5; TRBD1 or TRBD2 may be the D gene (5 bases each). Trimming cost V 4 bases and J 3 bases, with 14 bases left between them. Germline CDR1 and CDR2: SGHKS and YYEKEE (reference sequence). There are 14 residues in the CDR3. DNA of the CDR3: TGTGCCAGCAGCCCCGAGGGACGGAACTACGAGCAGTACTTC. Translated: CASSPEGRNYEQYF.

This clonotype has ten or more counts. The DNA of the CDR3 is TGTGCCAGCAGCCCTAGGACAGCCCTATTGAACACTGAAGCTTTCTTT. It specifies CASSPRTALLNTEAFF. The chain has TRBV7-2 and TRBJ1-1; maybe TRBD1 (6 bases). V was trimmed by 5 bases and J by 0 bases, leaving 16 bases between them. Germline CDR1 reads SGHTA; CDR2 reads FQGNSA. The CDR3 sequence is 16 residues long.

This clonotype was picked up many times. V and J are TRBV5-1 and TRBJ1-1; 7 nucleotides align to TRBD1. J lost 0 bases, V lost 4 bases, and 6 bases had no gene match. The CDR3 is made up of 15 amino acids. CDR1 and CDR2 from the germline V gene are SGHRS and YFSETQ. The CDR3 nucleotides read TGCGCCAGCAGCGCAGGACAGGCAATGAACACTGAAGCTTTCTTT. It yields the protein CASSAGQAMNTEAFF.

This clonotype was seen many times. The rearrangement joins TRBV11-2 to TRBJ1-1, with D unresolved. The CDR3 extends over 13 amino acids. CDR1 SGHAT and CDR2 FQNNGV come from the germline V gene. The germline V and J ends were trimmed by 6 bases and 5 bases, with 13 bases remaining between them. The CDR3 DNA follows: TGTGCCAGCAGACCCATACGGTGGACTGAAGCTTTCTTT. Translation gives CASRPIRWTEAFF.

This clonotype was counted at least ten times. CDR3 residues: CASGLASGWGNEQFF. The CDR3 DNA reads TGTGCTAGTGGTTTGGCTAGCGGGTGGGGAAATGAGCAGTTCTTC. The rearrangement uses TRBV12-5 and TRBJ2-1, with TRBD2 matching over 8 bases. Germline CDR1 reads LGHNT; CDR2 reads FRNRAP. The CDR3 runs to 15 residues. After removal of 1 base from V and 7 bases from J, the junction contained 6 bases not matched to a gene.

This clonotype was seen more than once but under ten times. The conserved phenylalanine or tryptophan is not found at the CDR3 terminus, so this likely reflects a read error. The CDR3 loop is CADLKRSGQETQYL. Here the CDR3 DNA reads TGTGCAGACCTTAAGCGGAGCGGGCAAGAGACCCAGTACCTC. The chain links TRBV5-4 to TRBJ2-5, with a weak D call TRBD2 (6 bases). The germline V gene has CDR1 SGHNT and CDR2 YYREEE (reference sequence). The CDR3 has 14 amino acids.

This clonotype was detected many times. The CDR3 loop reads CASSEGLITEAFF. In DNA form, the CDR3 reads TGTGCCAGCAGTGAGGGCCTTATCACTGAAGCTTTCTTT. The chain joins TRBV2 to TRBJ1-1; D is unclear. CDR3 length equals 13 residues. The germline V and J ends were trimmed by 3 bases and 4 bases, with 9 bases remaining between them. Germline CDR1 and CDR2: SNHLY and FYNNEI.

This clonotype has a handful of counts. This chain uses TRBV2 with TRBJ2-2; 7 nucleotides align to TRBD1. CDR1 and CDR2 from the germline V gene are SNHLY and FYNNEI. The CDR3 is 12 amino acids. The V and J ends lost 10 bases and 5 bases, in that order; junction bases with no gene match: 4. The CDR3 DNA is TGTGCCACGTCACAGGGGACCGGGGAGCTGTTTTTT. Its translation: CATSQGTGELFF.

This clonotype occurred a few times. V usage is TRBV29-1 and J usage is TRBJ2-1; 10 nucleotides line up with TRBD2. Germline V gene data show CDR1 as SQVTM and CDR2 as ANQGSEA. CDR3 length: 15 amino acids. After removal of 0 bases from V and 10 bases from J, the junction contained 9 bases not matched to a gene. The CDR3 DNA reads as TGCAGCGTTGAAGATCCCGCTAGCGGGGGTAAGGAGCAGTTCTTC. It yields the protein CSVEDPASGGKEQFF.

The chain has TRBV19 and TRBJ2-5, with D tentatively TRBD2 (5 bases). V shed 5 bases and J shed 5 bases, with 18 bases lying between them. Per germline, CDR1 LNHDA and CDR2 SQIVND (reference sequence). This CDR3 has 15 amino acids. The CDR3 DNA sequence: TGTGCCAGTAGTCCCCTAGGAACTGAGGGTGAGACCCAGTACTTC. Residues: CASSPLGTEGETQYF.

The V call is TRBV28, the J call TRBJ1-6; D is uncertain. The V end was cut by 1 base, the J end by 4 bases, with 8 bases between. The V gene's germline CDR1 is MDHEN and CDR2 SYDVKM. CDR3 size: 15 residues. CDR3 DNA sequence: TGTGCCAGCAGTTTATCGGGGTTTTATAATTCACCCCTCCACTTT. Translated: CASSLSGFYNSPLHF.

There are many counts of this clonotype. V gene TRBV12-3 or TRBV12-4 combines with J gene TRBJ2-5; TRBD1 might be the D (5 bases). With 4 bases removed from V and 5 bases from J, the gap between germline ends came to 11 bases. This CDR3 is built from 13 residues. CDR3 in amino acids: CASSYSGHETQYF. CDR3 DNA: TGTGCCAGCAGTTATTCAGGGCATGAGACCCAGTACTTC.

The chain employs TRBV27 and TRBJ2-2; D gene unclear. The V gene lost 1 base and the J gene lost 1 base, with 4 bases spanning the gap. Germline CDR1 reads MNHEY; CDR2 reads SMNVEV (reference sequence). The CDR3 contains 14 residues. DNA for the CDR3: TGTGCCAGCAGTTTATACAGGAACACCGGGGAGCTGTTTTTT. The encoded protein is CASSLYRNTGELFF.

The chain combines TRBV9 with TRBJ2-2, with D maybe TRBD1 (7 bases). There are 17 residues in the CDR3. Looked up from germline, CDR1 is SGDLS and CDR2 is YYNGEE. V was cut by 4 bases and J by 4 bases, with 20 bases left in between. CDR3: CASSSSQGGGSTGELFF. In DNA form, the CDR3 reads TGTGCCAGCAGCTCTAGCCAGGGGGGTGGTAGCACCGGGGAGCTGTTTTTT.